This T cell receptor beta chain is drawn from a study of T cell responses to AZD1222 COVID-19 vaccine. This table comes from immunoSEQ multiplex PCR, and its TCRdb copy is limited to in-frame clones, with some not included. The table shows about 150,000 clones, with 88% occurring only once. This clone was found once. The V gene's germline CDR1 is KGHSH and CDR2 LQKENI. V was shortened by 2 bases and J by 8 bases, with 12 bases between the two germline ends. This CDR3 spans 13 amino acids. The receptor comes from an adult who had recovered from COVID-19. V is TRBV18 and J is TRBJ1-2; D ambiguous. The starting material was peripheral blood, obtained after recovery from COVID-19. Here the CDR3 DNA reads TGTGCCAGCTCACCAGCTCGGGGAGACGGCTACACCTTC. This gives the protein CASSPARGDGYTF. The full variable domain, completed using reference TRBV18 and TRBJ1-2, is NAGVMQNPRHLVRRRGQEARLRCSPMKGHSHVYWYRQLPEEGLKFMVYLQKENIIDESGMPKERFSAEFPKEGPSILRIQQVVRGDSAAYFCASSPARGDGYTFGSGTRLTVV.